This is a list of T cell receptor beta chains from one sample in a study of T-cell reconstitution after alpha-beta-depleted transplantation in children. MiXCR, run by TCRdb on the PCR reads, gives a single entry per CDR3 protein. The sample lists about 400,000 distinct CDR3 sequences; roughly 22% were seen once. This material consisted of PBMCs from the stem cell graft donor, taken from the stem cell graft. The source of these receptors is a human donor who donated a stem cell graft to a child with acute myeloid leukemia. Each CDR3 is given with its conserved first and last residue. D genes are given only for firm matches. Clone size appears in some rows only: once, few, many, or a class for an expanded clone.

clone size	V gene	J gene	D gene	CDR3 protein	CDR3 DNA
many	TRBV29-1	TRBJ2-1	NA	CSVVSLGNEQFF	TGCAGCGTAGTCTCATTGGGCAATGAGCAGTTCTTC
NA	TRBV4-1	TRBJ2-7	NA	CASSQDIRQGAEQYF	TGCGCCAGCAGCCAAGATATTAGGCAGGGAGCCGAGCAGTACTTC
few	TRBV6-5	TRBJ2-7	NA	CASSSPPEEYEQYF	TGTGCCAGCAGTTCCCCCCCAGAGGAGTACGAGCAGTACTTC
NA	TRBV6-4	TRBJ2-1	NA	CASSDEGEGQYNEQFF	TGTGCCAGCAGTGATGAGGGGGAGGGACAATACAATGAGCAGTTCTTC
many	TRBV6-1	TRBJ2-2	NA	CASSEGAGITTGELFF	TGTGCCAGCAGTGAAGGGGCAGGGATCACCACCGGGGAGCTGTTTTTT
NA	TRBV12-3/TRBV12-4	TRBJ2-2	TRBD2	CASSTGTSDPGELFF	TGTGCCAGCAGTACCGGGACTAGCGATCCCGGGGAGCTGTTTTTT
NA	TRBV29-1	TRBJ2-1	TRBD2	CSEQGAGGWDEQFF	TGCAGCGAACAAGGGGCGGGAGGTTGGGATGAGCAGTTCTTC
many	TRBV7-3	TRBJ2-2	TRBD2	CASSLRGGATTGELFF	TGTGCCAGCAGCTTACGCGGGGGGGCGACCACCGGGGAGCTGTTTTTT
NA	TRBV7-2	TRBJ1-6	TRBD1	CASSQTGSRSPLHF	TGTGCCAGCAGCCAGACAGGGAGCAGATCACCCCTCCACTTT
once	TRBV19	TRBJ1-2	NA	CASTRDDPNYGYTF	TGTGCCAGTACCCGCGATGATCCTAACTATGGCTACACCTTC
NA	TRBV20-1	TRBJ1-1	TRBD1	CSASDDRGINTEAFF	TGCAGTGCTAGCGATGACAGGGGGATTAACACTGAAGCTTTCTTT
few	TRBV12-3/TRBV12-4	TRBJ1-1	NA	CASSGDTWNTEAFF	TGTGCCAGCAGTGGGGACACTTGGAACACTGAAGCTTTCTTT
NA	TRBV29-1	TRBJ2-7	TRBD1	CSVDSDRGLQEQYF	TGCAGCGTTGATTCCGACAGGGGGCTTCAGGAGCAGTACTTC
NA	TRBV20-1	TRBJ2-7	NA	CSARDLQGEAYEQYF	TGCAGTGCTAGAGATTTGCAGGGGGAGGCCTACGAGCAGTACTTC
few	TRBV2	TRBJ2-5	TRBD2	CASSDGAAGLRETQYF	TGTGCCAGCAGTGACGGGGCAGCGGGATTGCGGGAGACCCAGTACTTC
NA	TRBV11-2	TRBJ2-1	NA	CASSLDLGGTEQFF	TGTGCCAGCAGCTTAGATTTGGGTGGGACTGAGCAGTTCTTC
few	TRBV20-1	TRBJ2-7	NA	CSATPRPIYEQYF	TGCAGTGCGACCCCACGCCCGATCTACGAGCAGTACTTC
few	TRBV4-3	TRBJ2-7	TRBD2	CASSQDRREGEQYF	TGCGCCAGCAGCCAAGATCGGAGGGAGGGCGAGCAGTACTTC
NA	TRBV29-1	TRBJ2-2	NA	CSVALAYTGELFF	TGCAGCGTTGCCCTAGCGTACACCGGGGAGCTGTTTTTT
many	TRBV7-9	TRBJ2-5	NA	CASSSNQVWGTQYF	TGTGCCAGCAGCTCAAACCAGGTTTGGGGGACCCAGTACTTC
NA	TRBV5-1	TRBJ2-7	TRBD2	CASSASGSSSYEQYF	TGCGCCAGCAGCGCGAGCGGGAGTTCTTCCTACGAGCAGTACTTC
NA	TRBV5-6	TRBJ1-3	NA	CASSLDTHYSGNTIYF	TGTGCCAGCAGCCTGGACACTCACTACTCTGGAAACACCATATATTTT
few	TRBV27	TRBJ1-5	NA	CASSADSNQPQHF	TGTGCCAGCAGCGCGGATAGCAATCAGCCCCAGCATTTT
many	TRBV12-5	TRBJ1-6	NA	CASGLASVANSPLHF	TGTGCTAGTGGTTTGGCCTCAGTAGCCAATTCACCCCTCCACTTT
NA	TRBV15	TRBJ2-1	TRBD2	CATSFWTSEDEQFF	TGTGCCACCAGTTTCTGGACTAGCGAGGATGAGCAGTTCTTC
many	TRBV12-3/TRBV12-4	TRBJ2-1	TRBD2	CASSLSGPSGGTPFF	TGTGCCAGCAGCCTTAGCGGGCCCTCTGGTGGGACCCCGTTCTTC
many	TRBV12-3/TRBV12-4	TRBJ2-6	NA	CASSFGGANVLTF	TGTGCCAGCAGTTTCGGGGGGGCCAACGTCCTGACTTTC
NA	TRBV20-1	TRBJ2-4	TRBD2	CSAQTSGLKNIQYF	TGCAGTGCTCAGACTAGCGGCCTGAAAAACATTCAGTACTTC
once	TRBV25-1	TRBJ2-1	TRBD1	CASSLKDRGSYNEQFF	TGTGCCAGCAGCCTCAAAGACAGGGGATCCTACAATGAGCAGTTCTTC
NA	TRBV20-1	TRBJ2-7	TRBD2	CSARSGTSGISYEQYF	TGCAGTGCTAGATCGGGGACTAGCGGGATTTCCTACGAGCAGTACTTC
NA	TRBV11-2	TRBJ2-1	NA	CASRRGVREQFF	TGTGCCAGCAGAAGGGGGGTAAGAGAGCAGTTCTTC
NA	TRBV24-1	TRBJ2-5	NA	CATSDLQGRGKETQYF	TGTGCCACCAGTGATTTGCAAGGTCGGGGAAAAGAGACCCAGTACTTC
few	TRBV29-1	TRBJ1-4	NA	CSVGGSSGGTNEKLFF	TGCAGCGTTGGGGGATCCTCCGGGGGAACAAATGAAAAACTGTTTTTT
many	TRBV6-1	TRBJ2-3	NA	CASSSLAQTDTQYF	TGTGCCAGCAGCTCCCTCGCCCAGACAGATACGCAGTATTTT
few	TRBV29-1	TRBJ1-2	NA	CSVGGAPGTTYGYTF	TGCAGCGTTGGAGGCGCCCCCGGGACAACCTATGGCTACACCTTC
many	TRBV20-1	TRBJ1-4	NA	CSASQGRNEKLFF	TGCAGTGCTAGTCAGGGGAGAAATGAAAAACTGTTTTTT
NA	TRBV25-1	TRBJ2-1	NA	CASSAAVGGSDNEQFF	TGTGCCAGCAGTGCCGCGGTGGGGGGATCGGACAATGAGCAGTTCTTC
many	TRBV5-1	TRBJ2-7	NA	CASSWTGQGVFEQYF	TGCGCCAGCAGCTGGACGGGACAAGGCGTTTTCGAGCAGTACTTC
NA	TRBV10-2	TRBJ2-7	TRBD2	CASSEAGGPYEQYF	TGCGCCAGCAGTGAGGCGGGAGGACCCTACGAGCAGTACTTC
many	TRBV10-2	TRBJ2-7	TRBD1	CASSRDRGLGEQYF	TGCGCCAGCAGTCGCGACAGGGGTTTGGGCGAGCAGTACTTC
NA	TRBV15	TRBJ1-6	TRBD1	CATSARQGPNSPLHF	TGTGCCACCAGCGCCCGACAGGGCCCTAATTCACCCCTCCACTTT
few	TRBV29-1	TRBJ1-1	TRBD1	CSVGTGGDTEAFF	TGCAGCGTAGGGACAGGGGGTGACACTGAAGCTTTCTTT
NA	TRBV4-2	TRBJ1-5	NA	CASSQVVGMSNQPQHF	TGTGCCAGCAGCCAAGTAGTCGGGATGAGCAATCAGCCCCAGCATTTT
NA	TRBV29-1	TRBJ2-1	TRBD1	CSVGPGQEVDNEQFF	TGCAGCGTAGGACCGGGACAGGAAGTTGACAATGAGCAGTTCTTC
few	TRBV27	TRBJ2-7	TRBD1	CASSSSGTGGYEQYF	TGTGCCAGCAGTTCATCCGGGACAGGCGGTTACGAGCAGTACTTC